This T cell receptor beta chain appears in the sequencing data of a study of PD-1 blockade in classical Hodgkin lymphoma. Each patient relapsed following autologous stem cell transplantation, and prior brentuximab vedotin exposure differed. About this clone: Its specificity is unknown.

The CDR3 sequence is 12 residues long. Germline CDR1 reads MNHEY; CDR2 reads SVGAGI. Trimming pared 5 bases from V and 6 bases from J, leaving 8 bases between. Findings of the study overall: Relapsed/refractory patients reportedly had lower baseline diversity than newly diagnosed patients. CD4+ TCR diversity, unlike CD8+, climbed significantly by C4D1. Whoever responded completely had baseline diversity much like that seen in newly diagnosed patients.

TCRdb's table, derived via immunoSEQ multiplex PCR, lists solely in-frame clones and lacks some. The sample yields some 40,000 clones, 75% to 85% seen once. This receptor was identified in a human donor with classical Hodgkin lymphoma. This sample comprised peripheral blood mononuclear cells (PBMCs), obtained at baseline. The gene calls are TRBV6-5 and TRBJ1-5; a weak D match, TRBD1 (5 bases). The DNA of the CDR3 is TGTGCCAGCAGTGACCAGGGTCAGCCCCAGCATTTT. Translated: CASSDQGQPQHF.